The rows below give T cell receptor beta chains drawn from one sample of a study of CD8+ T cells in alopecia areata. Sequenced by immunoSEQ multiplex PCR; TCRdb stores in-frame clones only, minus some. The sample gives 200,000 or so clones, over 45% of which show up once; about 5.1% is in the top ten. The sample here was CD4+ T cells sorted from blood, taken at week 24, from a patient treated with tofacitinib. The origin of the receptors is a human donor with alopecia areata. The CDR3 runs from the conserved cysteine through the conserved F or W. The D gene is left open where the match is weak. Part of the rows lack a size; the others show once, few, many or a class for expanded clones.

v_gene,d_gene,j_gene,abundance,CDR3aa,CDR3nt
TRBV30,NA,TRBJ2-2,NA,CAWTGLTNTGELFF,TGTGCCTGGACAGGACTAACAAACACCGGGGAGCTGTTTTTT
TRBV30,NA,TRBJ2-3,few,CAWSSTSTDTQYF,TGTGCCTGGAGTTCGACGAGCACAGATACGCAGTATTTT
TRBV18,NA,TRBJ1-1,NA,CASSPSAGPGTEAFF,TGTGCCAGCTCACCTTCGGCAGGGCCGGGCACTGAAGCTTTCTTT
TRBV10-3,TRBD1,TRBJ2-7,few,CAISDPRQGLGQYF,TGTGCCATCAGTGACCCTCGACAGGGCCTGGGGCAGTACTTC
TRBV19,NA,TRBJ1-2,few,CASSIWTYGYTF,TGTGCCAGTAGTATCTGGACCTATGGCTACACCTTC
TRBV5-1,NA,TRBJ1-4,NA,CASSLATGRTEKLFF,TGCGCCAGCAGCTTGGCGACTGGGAGAACGGAAAAACTGTTTTTT
TRBV2,TRBD1,TRBJ1-2,few,CASSEEGQGPYGYTF,TGTGCCAGCAGTGAAGAGGGACAGGGGCCCTATGGCTACACCTTC
TRBV19,TRBD2,TRBJ2-5,few,CASRGTSRQTQYF,TGTGCCAGTAGAGGGACTAGCCGACAGACCCAGTACTTC
TRBV5-6,NA,TRBJ2-1,few,CASSTGGRSDNEQFF,TGTGCCAGCAGCACAGGAGGGCGAAGCGACAATGAGCAGTTCTTC
TRBV7-2,TRBD1,TRBJ1-6,NA,CASSLGTGLRTLHF,TGTGCCAGCAGCTTAGGGACAGGGCTGAGAACCCTCCACTTT
TRBV29-1,NA,TRBJ1-2,few,CSVRGQAQGYTF,TGCAGCGTCCGAGGGCAGGCCCAGGGCTACACCTTC
TRBV28,TRBD2,TRBJ2-1,once,CASSLLAGNEQFF,TGTGCCAGCAGTTTACTAGCGGGAAATGAGCAGTTCTTC
TRBV5-4,TRBD2,TRBJ2-1,once,CASSLGTSGEDNEQFF,TGTGCCAGCAGCTTGGGGACTAGCGGGGAAGACAATGAGCAGTTCTTC
TRBV5-5,TRBD2,TRBJ2-5,few,CASSLASGETQYF,TGTGCCAGCAGCTTGGCTAGCGGGGAGACCCAGTACTTC
TRBV30,NA,TRBJ2-2,NA,CALRSGTLNTGELFF,TGTGCCTTGCGTTCGGGGACTTTGAACACCGGGGAGCTGTTTTTT
TRBV5-4,NA,TRBJ2-3,few,CASSLAGPDTQYF,TGTGCCAGCAGCTTGGCCGGGCCAGATACGCAGTATTTT
TRBV4-1,NA,TRBJ2-1,few,CASSQDFQGAYNEQFF,TGCGCCAGCAGCCAAGATTTCCAAGGGGCTTACAATGAGCAGTTCTTC
TRBV7-2,NA,TRBJ1-1,NA,CASSDRRRLGTEAFF,TGTGCCAGCAGCGATCGACGCAGGTTAGGTACTGAAGCTTTCTTT
TRBV7-3,NA,TRBJ2-5,NA,CASSQGAGETQYF,TGTGCCAGCAGCCAAGGGGCAGGGGAGACCCAGTACTTC
TRBV23-1,TRBD1,TRBJ2-2,few,CASSPSKDRGRCSTGELFF,TGCGCCAGCAGTCCGTCTAAAGACAGGGGGAGGTGTAGCACCGGGGAGCTGTTTTTT
TRBV29-1,NA,TRBJ2-5,NA,CSYLGRGETQYF,TGCAGCTATCTCGGACGGGGAGAGACCCAGTACTTC
TRBV29-1,NA,TRBJ2-2,NA,CSVGDTGELFF,TGCAGCGTCGGGGACACCGGGGAGCTGTTTTTT
TRBV14,NA,TRBJ1-2,once,CASSQPPGGYTF,TGTGCCAGCAGCCAGCCGCCGGGTGGCTACACCTTC
TRBV2,TRBD2,TRBJ2-7,NA,CASRSTSGTYEQYF,TGTGCCAGCAGATCGACTAGCGGAACCTACGAGCAGTACTTC
TRBV30,NA,TRBJ1-5,few,CAWAAGGNSNQPQHF,TGTGCCTGGGCCGCTGGGGGGAATAGCAATCAGCCCCAGCATTTT
TRBV2,NA,TRBJ2-3,NA,CATDGGRTDTQYF,TGTGCCACCGACGGCGGTAGGACAGATACGCAGTATTTT
TRBV28,TRBD1,TRBJ2-7,few,CASGPPGQGFEQYF,TGTGCCAGCGGCCCCCCGGGACAGGGCTTCGAGCAGTACTTC
TRBV5-6,TRBD1,TRBJ2-5,NA,CASSLDRGETQYF,TGTGCCAGCAGCCTAGACAGGGGGGAGACCCAGTACTTC
TRBV27,NA,TRBJ2-4,NA,CASSLRGGAGSLENIQYF,TGTGCCAGCAGTTTGCGAGGGGGGGCCGGTTCCCTGGAAAACATTCAGTACTTC
TRBV30,NA,TRBJ2-1,NA,CAWSVLTRGYNEQFF,TGTGCCTGGAGTGTACTAACTAGGGGTTACAATGAGCAGTTCTTC
TRBV29-1,NA,TRBJ2-3,few,CSVEGRRGSTDTQYF,TGCAGCGTTGAAGGCCGCCGGGGGAGCACAGATACGCAGTATTTT
TRBV28,NA,TRBJ2-2,many,CASRVGQNTGELFF,TGTGCCAGCAGGGTAGGACAGAACACCGGGGAGCTGTTTTTT
TRBV30,NA,TRBJ2-7,NA,CAWSQRQDSEQYF,TGTGCCTGGAGTCAAAGACAGGACAGCGAGCAGTACTTC
TRBV2,TRBD1,TRBJ2-5,NA,CASSPTGGHGETQYF,TGTGCCAGCAGCCCTACAGGGGGCCACGGGGAGACCCAGTACTTC
TRBV4-1,NA,TRBJ1-6,NA,CASNHKGMDLNSPLHF,TGCGCCAGCAATCATAAGGGAATGGATCTGAATTCACCCCTCCACTTT
TRBV10-3,NA,TRBJ2-7,NA,CAISPRGPTYEQYF,TGTGCCATCAGCCCGAGGGGACCCACCTACGAGCAGTACTTC